Included here is one T cell receptor (beta chain) sequence, with context. Its target is unknown. Eligible hyperthyroidism cases comprised new diagnoses of under 2 months' duration in individuals aged 18 to 65. Orbital computed tomography, thyroid ultrasound, TRAb, serum thyroxine and clinical symptoms formed the basis of diagnosis. The CDR3 is made up of 14 amino acids. With 5 bases removed from V and 8 bases from J, the gap between germline ends came to 18 bases. The authors amplified TCR beta CDR3 regions from RNA transcripts. The workflow started with a first-round RT-PCR run with HTBI primers and then moved on to a second-round multiplex PCR. TCRdb recomputed calls from the multiplex PCR reads with MiXCR, one row per CDR3 protein. Counted here are about 550,000 distinct CDR3 sequences, just under 40% occurring once; the ten biggest clones make up over 3.5%. The record originates from a study of Graves' ophthalmopathy and Graves' hyperthyroidism.

Findings and caveats of the study: Sensitivity of 85% to 90% and specificity of nearly 82% were achieved when a 13-signature model separated ophthalmopathy from stable hyperthyroidism.

The clonotype comes from an adult man with Graves' hyperthyroidism. The chain combines TRBV12-3 or TRBV12-4 with TRBJ2-5; D is uncertain. Sequencing was performed on peripheral blood or thyroid tissue (not recorded which). This CDR3 reads CASSPPWVVGTQYF. The CDR3 coding sequence is TGTGCCAGCAGTCCACCCTGGGTAGTGGGCACCCAGTACTTC.